These 32 T cell receptor beta chains originate from one sample sequenced in a study of patients and donors after allogeneic stem cell transplantation (dated by TCRdb to the early 2020s). Preparation of the library involved RT-PCR. The sequencer listed for this sample is NextSeq 550. In-frame beta chains were kept once TCRdb had trimmed the public reads at Q25 with fastp and called clones with MiXCR. Entries are consolidated by CDR3 protein sequence, retaining the most common genes and DNA. For this sample there are around 160,000 distinct CDR3 sequences; about 29% appear just once. Less than 3.5% of the sample rests with the top ten. Input material: blood, either unsorted or a sorted T cell fraction (not recorded which). The receptor set was obtained from a human donor who was either an allogeneic HSCT recipient or a stem cell or donor lymphocyte infusion donor (not recorded which). It is not recorded whose cells these are; they may come from a transplant donor.

The chain joins TRBV4-3 to TRBJ1-2; maybe TRBD1 (6 bases). V lost 0 bases and J lost 8, with 19 bases in between. Germline CDR1 reads LGHNA; CDR2 reads YSLEER. The CDR3 loop spans 16 amino acids. This CDR3 reads CASSQDFGDTFPGYTF. CDR3 DNA sequence: TGCGCCAGCAGCCAAGATTTTGGGGACACCTTTCCCGGCTACACCTTC.

The CDR3 nucleotides read TGCGCCAGCAGCTTGGGACAGCCGAACACCGGGGAGCTGTTTTTT. This codes for CASSLGQPNTGELFF. The rearrangement joins TRBV5-1 to TRBJ2-2, with D perhaps matching TRBD1 (5 bases). Between the trimmed V and J ends, which lost 0 bases and 0 bases, there was a span of 6 bases. The CDR3 is 15 amino acids. The germline gives CDR1 SGHRS, CDR2 YFSETQ.

V and J are TRBV7-2 and TRBJ2-3, with D hard to call. Germline V gene sequence: CDR1 SGHTA, CDR2 FQGNSA. Deletions cut 1 base from V and 6 bases from J, with 5 bases between. CDR3 length: 12 amino acids. The CDR3 region is CASSLGDDTQYF. The CDR3 bases are TGTGCCAGCAGCTTAGGCGACGATACGCAGTATTTT.

This chain connects TRBV27 to TRBJ2-6; D might be TRBD1 or TRBD2, each matching 5 bases. CDR3 length equals 19 residues. The V end was cut by 0 bases, the J end by 0 bases, with 15 bases between. CDR1 and CDR2 (germline): MNHEY, SMNVEV (reference sequence). DNA of the CDR3: TGTGCCAGCAGTTTATCGGGGGACGGACCTTACTCTGGGGCCAACGTCCTGACTTTC. It encodes CASSLSGDGPYSGANVLTF.

This clonotype was observed many times. The chain links TRBV20-1 to TRBJ1-1, with no clear D. The V gene's germline CDR1 is DFQATT and CDR2 SNEGSKA (reference sequence). The CDR3 length is 12 residues. V dropped 0 bases and J dropped 8 bases, with 10 bases sitting between them. CDR3 sequence: CSARDPGREAFF. CDR3 sequence (DNA): TGCAGTGCTAGAGACCCAGGTCGCGAAGCTTTCTTT.

This chain uses TRBV4-3 with TRBJ2-1, with TRBD2 identical over 12 bases. The CDR3 runs 16 residues. J gave up 3 bases and V 4 bases, and 4 bases lay outside the gene matches. Germline V CDR1 and CDR2: LGHNA, YSLEER. The CDR3 reads CASSPWTSGNYNEQFF. DNA for the CDR3: TGCGCCAGCAGCCCTTGGACTAGCGGGAACTACAATGAGCAGTTCTTC.

This clonotype is a singleton in its sample. The chain combines TRBV2 with TRBJ1-1; TRBD1 agrees at 9 bases. V trimming: 6 bases; J trimming: 9 bases; junction bases outside the gene matches: 8. Germline assignment: CDR1 SNHLY and CDR2 FYNNEI. The CDR3 covers 13 residues. CDR3 region: CASRPTGGGQAFF. CDR3 DNA sequence: TGTGCCAGCAGGCCTACAGGGGGCGGGCAAGCTTTCTTT.

This clonotype was detected a few times. V gene TRBV12-3 or TRBV12-4 combines with J gene TRBJ2-3; no clear D. The CDR3 spans 13 residues. Trimming cost V 6 bases and J 0 bases, with 7 bases left between them. CDR3 sequence (DNA): TGTGCCAGCAGAAAGGAAAGCACAGATACGCAGTATTTT. It yields the protein CASRKESTDTQYF.

CDR3 nucleotide sequence: TGTGCCAGCACCAGCGTGAACTCCTACGAGCAGTACTTC. It codes for CASTSVNSYEQYF. The gene calls are TRBV12-3 or TRBV12-4 and TRBJ2-7; D gene unclear. The CDR3 consists of 13 residues. V lost 7 bases to trimming and J lost 0 bases, with 10 bases between them.

This clonotype occurred a few times. The CDR3 protein is CSARLAGGGEKLFF. CDR3 DNA: TGCAGTGCTAGATTGGCAGGGGGAGGTGAAAAACTGTTTTTT. V usage is TRBV20-1 and J usage is TRBJ1-4, with TRBD1 matching over 7 bases. CDR1 DFQATT and CDR2 SNEGSKA come from the germline V gene (reference sequence). This CDR3 is built from 14 residues. V lost 2 bases, J lost 7 bases, and 7 bases stayed unmatched.

V gene TRBV20-1 combines with J gene TRBJ1-6; no reliable D call. V lost 0 bases and J 7 bases, leaving 10 bases between the germline ends. The CDR3 contains 14 residues. From germline, CDR1 is DFQATT and CDR2 SNEGSKA (reference sequence). CDR3: CSARDGRTNSPLHF. The CDR3 DNA sequence: TGCAGTGCTAGAGATGGCAGAACCAATTCACCCCTCCACTTT.

This clonotype was counted a few times. The V and J genes are TRBV7-8 and TRBJ2-3; TRBD1 matches 8 bases. The junction had 8 bases not matched to a gene; V was cut back by 3 bases and J by 0 bases. The CDR3 runs 17 residues. The V gene's germline CDR1 is SGHVS and CDR2 FQNEAQ. This CDR3 is CASSFPRQGASTDTQYF. The CDR3 DNA reads as TGTGCCAGCAGCTTCCCCCGTCAGGGGGCGAGCACAGATACGCAGTATTTT.

The V gene is TRBV7-9, the J gene TRBJ2-2; D uncertain. CDR3 length: 13 residues. V was trimmed by 1 base and J by 4 bases, leaving 4 bases between them. The germline CDR1 and CDR2 sequences are SEHNR and FQNEAQ (reference sequence). The CDR3 DNA reads as TGTGCCAGCAGCTTAGAGGCCACCGGGGAGCTGTTTTTT. This codes for CASSLEATGELFF.

V is TRBV7-9 and J is TRBJ1-2; D ambiguous. This CDR3 comprises 14 residues. Per germline, CDR1 SEHNR and CDR2 FQNEAQ (reference sequence). V lost 1 base to trimming and J lost 7 bases, with 13 bases between them. The CDR3 here is CASSLDTRAGGYTF. The CDR3 DNA reads as TGTGCCAGCAGCTTAGATACCCGGGCGGGTGGCTACACCTTC.

The rearrangement uses TRBV20-1 and TRBJ2-1; TRBD2 matches at 15 bases. Losses at the gene ends were 0 bases for V and 10 bases for J; bases not matched to a gene: 4. This CDR3 region has 15 residues. Germline assignment: CDR1 DFQATT and CDR2 SNEGSKA (reference sequence). CDR3: CSAREWTSGRAEQFF. As DNA, the CDR3 is TGCAGTGCTAGAGAATGGACTAGCGGGAGGGCCGAGCAGTTCTTC.

In this sample, this clonotype turned up a few times. The chain has TRBV20-1 and TRBJ1-2, with 7 bases matching TRBD1. This CDR3 has 13 amino acids. In germline, CDR1 is DFQATT, CDR2 SNEGSKA (reference sequence). J lost 4 bases, V lost 5 bases, and 7 bases had no gene match. CDR3 region: CSAASYRGYGYTF. The CDR3 DNA reads as TGCAGTGCTGCCTCCTACAGGGGCTATGGCTACACCTTC.

This clonotype was found a few times. The chain joins TRBV28 to TRBJ1-2; perhaps TRBD1 as D (6 bases). This CDR3 has 14 residues. Between the trimmed V and J ends, which lost 1 base and 8 bases, there was a span of 14 bases. The V gene's germline CDR1 is MDHEN and CDR2 SYDVKM. The CDR3 region has the DNA TGTGCCAGCAGTTTATCCCACAGGGTCTACGGCTACACCTTC. Residues: CASSLSHRVYGYTF.

The rearrangement links TRBV10-3 to TRBJ2-7, with 7 bases fitting TRBD2. Losses at the gene ends were 11 bases for V and 4 bases for J; bases not matched to a gene: 5. CDR1 is ENHRY and CDR2 is SYGVKD in the germline V gene. The CDR3 extends over 11 amino acids. CDR3 region: CAVGRWYEQYF. In DNA, the CDR3 is TGTGCCGTCGGGAGGTGGTACGAGCAGTACTTC.

A note on this clonotype: Germline is not matched at one junction end, which may reflect a read error. The gene calls are TRBV5-1 and TRBJ1-2, with 8 bases lining up with TRBD1. CDR3 length equals 15 residues. The germline V gene has CDR1 SGHRS and CDR2 YFSETQ. The CDR3 loop is CASSLGQGTIYGYTF. In DNA, the CDR3 is TGCGCCAGCAGCTTGGGACAGGGGACTATCTATGGATACACCTTC.

This rearrangement joins TRBV7-9 to TRBJ2-5; D is uncertain. The CDR3 totals 12 residues. Germline CDR1 is SEHNR and CDR2 is FQNEAQ (reference sequence). Trimming left V 5 bases short and J 5 bases short, with 9 bases between. The CDR3 coding sequence is TGTGCCAGCAGCATCGAGTGGGAGACCCAGTACTTC. As protein: CASSIEWETQYF.

The table lists this clonotype with many counts. This chain connects TRBV5-1 to TRBJ1-6; 7 nucleotides line up with TRBD1. V dropped 4 bases and J dropped 0; count of bases not matched to a gene: 7. Germline assignment: CDR1 SGHRS and CDR2 YFSETQ. CDR3 size: 17 residues. The CDR3 nucleotides read TGCGCCAGCAGCCCCCGGACAGGCGACTCCTATAATTCACCCCTCCACTTT. It is translated as CASSPRTGDSYNSPLHF.

The chain employs TRBV4-3 and TRBJ2-3, with D tentatively TRBD1 (5 bases). This CDR3 has 15 amino acids. Per the germline V gene, CDR1 is LGHNA and CDR2 is YSLEER. With 1 base removed from V and 2 bases from J, the gap between germline ends came to 10 bases. The CDR3, as DNA: TGCGCCAGCAGCCAAGGGACACTGATCACAGATACGCAGTATTTT. Protein sequence: CASSQGTLITDTQYF.

This clonotype was found a few times. The chain has TRBV7-2 and TRBJ2-3, with D perhaps given as TRBD1 or TRBD2 (5 bases each). Between the trimmed V and J ends, which lost 3 bases and 5 bases, there was a span of 15 bases. The germline gives CDR1 SGHTA, CDR2 FQGNSA. The CDR3 consists of 15 residues. CDR3 sequence reads: CASSFGAMGRDTQYF. CDR3 coding DNA: TGTGCCAGCAGCTTCGGGGCCATGGGGAGAGATACGCAGTATTTT.

The chain combines TRBV4-1 with TRBJ1-1, with D unclear. Trimming removed 3 bases from V and 4 bases from J, with 15 bases in between. Germline CDR1 MGHRA, CDR2 YSYEKL. The CDR3 runs to 15 residues. The CDR3: CASSHQTVFGTEAFF. In DNA form, the CDR3 reads TGCGCCAGCAGCCACCAAACGGTGTTCGGCACTGAAGCTTTCTTT.

This chain links TRBV20-1 with TRBJ2-3; 11 nucleotides agree with TRBD2. Germline values: CDR1 DFQATT, CDR2 SNEGSKA (reference sequence). With V trimmed by 2 bases and J by 2 bases, 15 bases remained unmatched. The CDR3 contains 19 residues. In nucleotides, the CDR3 is TGCAGTGCTAGACCTGGTAGCGGGAGGGCCCGGTCGCTCACAGATACGCAGTATTTT. The encoded protein is CSARPGSGRARSLTDTQYF.

The chain has TRBV29-1 and TRBJ2-7, with 8 bases identical to TRBD1. The CDR3 runs 13 residues. Germline CDR1 SQVTM, CDR2 ANQGSEA. V lost 7 bases and J lost 0; bases outside the gene matches: 5. This CDR3 reads CSARQGSSYEQYF. The CDR3 bases are TGCAGCGCAAGACAGGGGAGCTCCTACGAGCAGTACTTC.

This chain links TRBV20-1 with TRBJ2-1; D unresolved. The CDR3 extends over 11 amino acids. V gave up 5 bases and J gave up 8 bases, with 10 bases separating them. Per the germline V gene, CDR1 is DFQATT and CDR2 is SNEGSKA (reference sequence). The CDR3 DNA sequence: TGCAGTGCTGGGTTTGCCGATGAGCAGTTCTTC. This codes for CSAGFADEQFF.

The chain uses TRBV6-2 or TRBV6-3 and TRBJ2-1; 12 bases map to TRBD2. Trimming took 0 bases from V and 8 from J; bases not matched to a gene: 5. Germline CDR1 reads MNHEY; CDR2 reads SVGEGT. The CDR3 runs 16 residues. DNA for the CDR3: TGTGCCAGCAGTTACTCCCTAGCGGGAGGGCCCTATGAGCAGTTCTTC. Amino acid sequence: CASSYSLAGGPYEQFF.

The V and J genes are TRBV13 and TRBJ2-5; 7 nucleotides align to TRBD2. J gave up 4 bases and V 1 base, and 3 bases lay outside the gene matches. In germline, CDR1 is PRHDT, CDR2 FYEKMQ (reference sequence). This CDR3 is built from 14 residues. The CDR3 region is CASSLVGGRETQYF. The DNA of the CDR3 is TGTGCCAGCAGCTTAGTGGGCGGGAGAGAGACCCAGTACTTC. The variable domain in full, with the rest retrieved from reference TRBV13 and TRBJ2-5, is AAGVIQSPRHLIKEKRETATLKCYPIPRHDTVYWYQQGPGQDPQFLISFYEKMQSDKGSIPDRFSAQQFSDYHSELNMSSLELGDSALYFCASSLVGGRETQYFGPGTRLLVL.

V usage is TRBV4-1 and J usage is TRBJ2-1; possibly TRBD2 for D (6 bases). From germline, CDR1 is MGHRA and CDR2 YSYEKL. Trimming shortened V by 3 bases and J by 7 bases, and 10 bases separated the two germline ends. The CDR3 consists of 13 residues. The CDR3 spells CASSHFGGNEQFF. CDR3 nucleotides: TGCGCCAGCAGCCATTTCGGGGGTAATGAGCAGTTCTTC.

This clonotype was detected only a few times. CDR3 nucleotide sequence: TGCAGTGCTAGAAGGGCTGAAGCTTTCTTT. Translating it yields CSARRAEAFF. The gene calls are TRBV20-1 and TRBJ1-1; D is uncertain. The V end lost 2 bases, the J end lost 6 bases, and 4 bases lay between the germline ends. The CDR3 has 10 residues. Germline V CDR1 and CDR2: DFQATT, SNEGSKA (reference sequence).

This clonotype was picked up a small number of times. This rearrangement joins TRBV6-6 to TRBJ2-4, with D possibly matching TRBD1 (6 bases). The CDR3 has 14 residues. Germline CDR1 is MNHNY and CDR2 is SVGAGI (reference sequence). V was clipped by 4 bases and J by 5 bases, with 12 bases between them. The CDR3: CASSSTGLQNIQYF. CDR3 sequence (DNA): TGTGCCAGCAGTTCCACAGGGCTTCAAAACATTCAGTACTTC.